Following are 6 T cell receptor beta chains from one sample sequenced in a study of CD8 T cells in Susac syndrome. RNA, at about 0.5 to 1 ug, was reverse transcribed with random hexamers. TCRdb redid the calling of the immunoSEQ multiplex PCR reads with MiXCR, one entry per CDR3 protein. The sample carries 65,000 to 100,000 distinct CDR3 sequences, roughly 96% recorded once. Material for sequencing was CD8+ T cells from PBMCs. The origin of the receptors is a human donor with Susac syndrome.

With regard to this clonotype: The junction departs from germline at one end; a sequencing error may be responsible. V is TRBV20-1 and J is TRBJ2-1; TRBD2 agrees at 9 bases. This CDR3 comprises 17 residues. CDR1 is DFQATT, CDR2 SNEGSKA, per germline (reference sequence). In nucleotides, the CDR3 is TGCAGTGCTAGAGATTTTAGCGGGAGTAGGGAATACACTGAGCAGTTCTTC. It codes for CSARDFSGSREYTEQFF.

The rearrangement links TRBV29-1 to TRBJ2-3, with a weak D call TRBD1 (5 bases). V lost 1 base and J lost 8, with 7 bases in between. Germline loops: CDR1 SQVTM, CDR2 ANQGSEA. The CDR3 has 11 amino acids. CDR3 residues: CSVEGRATQYF. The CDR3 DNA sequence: TGCAGCGTTGAAGGCAGGGCTACGCAGTATTTT.

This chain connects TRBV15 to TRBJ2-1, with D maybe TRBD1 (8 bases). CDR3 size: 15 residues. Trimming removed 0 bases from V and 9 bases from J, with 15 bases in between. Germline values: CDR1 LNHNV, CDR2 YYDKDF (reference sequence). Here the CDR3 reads CATSREWTGRGEQFF. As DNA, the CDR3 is TGTGCCACCAGCAGAGAATGGACAGGGAGGGGTGAGCAGTTCTTC.

The CDR3 DNA reads as TGTGCCAGCAGCCCACTAGCGGGAGGGCCGGAGGAGACCCAGTACTTC. Protein product: CASSPLAGGPEETQYF. The rearrangement uses TRBV3-1 and TRBJ2-5, with 13 bases fitting TRBD2. CDR1 and CDR2 from the germline V gene are LGHDT and YNNKEL (reference sequence). V trimming: 4 bases; J trimming: 5 bases; junction bases outside the gene matches: 7. The CDR3 spans 16 residues.

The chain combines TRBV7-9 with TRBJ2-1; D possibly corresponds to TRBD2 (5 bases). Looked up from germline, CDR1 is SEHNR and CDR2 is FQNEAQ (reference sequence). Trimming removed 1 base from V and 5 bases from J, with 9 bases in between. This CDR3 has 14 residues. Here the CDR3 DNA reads TGTGCCAGCAGCTTAGAGGGAGTGGACAATGAGCAGTTCTTC. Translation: CASSLEGVDNEQFF.

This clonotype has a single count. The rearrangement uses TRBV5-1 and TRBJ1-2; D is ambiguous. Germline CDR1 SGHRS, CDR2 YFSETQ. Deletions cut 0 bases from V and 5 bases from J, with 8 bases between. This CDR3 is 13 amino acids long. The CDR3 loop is CASSLGPRYGYTF. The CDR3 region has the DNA TGCGCCAGCAGCTTGGGCCCGCGTTATGGCTACACCTTC.